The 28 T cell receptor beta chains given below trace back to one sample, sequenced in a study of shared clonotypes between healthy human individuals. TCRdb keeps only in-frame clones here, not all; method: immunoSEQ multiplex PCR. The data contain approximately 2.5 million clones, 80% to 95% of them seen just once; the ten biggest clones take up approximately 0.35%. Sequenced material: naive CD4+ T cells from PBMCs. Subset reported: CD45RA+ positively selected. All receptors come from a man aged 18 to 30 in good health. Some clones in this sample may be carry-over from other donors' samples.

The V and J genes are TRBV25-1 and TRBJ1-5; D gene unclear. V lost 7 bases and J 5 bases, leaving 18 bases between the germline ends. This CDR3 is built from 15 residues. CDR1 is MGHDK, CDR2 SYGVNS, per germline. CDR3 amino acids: CASNVRAGGDQPQHF. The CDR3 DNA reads TGTGCCAGCAATGTTCGGGCCGGAGGAGATCAGCCCCAGCATTTT.

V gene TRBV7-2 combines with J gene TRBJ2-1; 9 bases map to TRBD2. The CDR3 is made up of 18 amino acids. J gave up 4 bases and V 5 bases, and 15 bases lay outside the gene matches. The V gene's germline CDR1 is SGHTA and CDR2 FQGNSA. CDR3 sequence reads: CASSLGGSGSVLYNEQFF. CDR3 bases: TGTGCCAGCAGCCTCGGAGGTAGCGGGAGTGTTTTGTACAATGAGCAGTTCTTC.

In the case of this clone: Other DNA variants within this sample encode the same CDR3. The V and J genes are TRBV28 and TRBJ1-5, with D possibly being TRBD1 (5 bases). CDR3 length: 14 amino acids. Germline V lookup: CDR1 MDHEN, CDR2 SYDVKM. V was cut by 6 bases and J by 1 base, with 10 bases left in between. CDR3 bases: TGTGCCAGCAGATCCGGGGGAAGCAATCAGCCCCAGCATTTT. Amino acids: CASRSGGSNQPQHF.

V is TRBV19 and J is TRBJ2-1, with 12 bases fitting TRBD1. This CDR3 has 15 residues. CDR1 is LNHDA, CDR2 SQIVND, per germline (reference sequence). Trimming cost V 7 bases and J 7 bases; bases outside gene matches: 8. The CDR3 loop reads CASIPGQGARNEQFF. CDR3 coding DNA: TGTGCCAGTATTCCGGGACAGGGGGCGAGGAATGAGCAGTTCTTC.

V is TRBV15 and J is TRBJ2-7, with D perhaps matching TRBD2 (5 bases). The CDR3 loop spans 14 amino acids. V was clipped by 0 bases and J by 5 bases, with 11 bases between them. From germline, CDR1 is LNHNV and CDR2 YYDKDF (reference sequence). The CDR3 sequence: CATSRDNQEDEQYF. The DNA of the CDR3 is TGTGCCACCAGCAGAGATAATCAGGAGGACGAGCAGTACTTC.

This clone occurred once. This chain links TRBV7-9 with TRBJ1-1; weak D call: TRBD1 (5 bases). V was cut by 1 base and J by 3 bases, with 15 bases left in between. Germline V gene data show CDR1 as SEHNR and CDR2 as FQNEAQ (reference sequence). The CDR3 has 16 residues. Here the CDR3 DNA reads TGTGCCAGCAGCTTAGGGGGCTGGTTCAAGGACACTGAAGCTTTCTTT. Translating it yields CASSLGGWFKDTEAFF.

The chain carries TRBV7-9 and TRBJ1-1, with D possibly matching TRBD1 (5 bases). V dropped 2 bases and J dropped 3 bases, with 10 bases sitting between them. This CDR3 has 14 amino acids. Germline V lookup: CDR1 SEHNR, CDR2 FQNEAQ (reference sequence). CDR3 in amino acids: CASSLRGVDTEAFF. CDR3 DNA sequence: TGTGCCAGCAGCTTACGGGGGGTTGACACTGAAGCTTTCTTT.

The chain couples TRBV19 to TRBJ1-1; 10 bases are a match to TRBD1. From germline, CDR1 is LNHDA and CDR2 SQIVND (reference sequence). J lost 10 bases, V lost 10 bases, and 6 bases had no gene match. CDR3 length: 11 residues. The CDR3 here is CAIRTGGGAFF. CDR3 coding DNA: TGTGCCATCCGGACAGGGGGGGGAGCTTTCTTT.

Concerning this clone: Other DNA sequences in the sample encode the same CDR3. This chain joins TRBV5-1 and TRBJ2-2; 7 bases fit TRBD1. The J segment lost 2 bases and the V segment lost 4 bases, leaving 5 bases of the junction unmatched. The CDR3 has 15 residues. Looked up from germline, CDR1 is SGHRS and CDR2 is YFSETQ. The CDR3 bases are TGCGCCAGCAGCCTGACAGGGACCAACACCGGGGAGCTGTTTTTT. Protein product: CASSLTGTNTGELFF.

The CDR3 is CASSMVGRTEKNYGYTF. CDR3 nucleotide sequence: TGTGCCAGTAGTATGGTTGGACGGACAGAGAAAAACTATGGCTACACCTTC. The V and J genes are TRBV19 and TRBJ1-2, with D possibly being TRBD1 (6 bases). Trimming removed 3 bases at V and 2 bases at J, with 19 bases between. Germline V gene data show CDR1 as LNHDA and CDR2 as SQIVND (reference sequence). CDR3 size: 17 residues.

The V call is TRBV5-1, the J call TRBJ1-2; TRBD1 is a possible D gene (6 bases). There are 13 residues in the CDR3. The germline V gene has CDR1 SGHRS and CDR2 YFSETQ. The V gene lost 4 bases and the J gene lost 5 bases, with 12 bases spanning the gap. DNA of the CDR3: TGCGCCAGCAGCCTAGACAGGCCGTATGGCTACACCTTC. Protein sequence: CASSLDRPYGYTF.

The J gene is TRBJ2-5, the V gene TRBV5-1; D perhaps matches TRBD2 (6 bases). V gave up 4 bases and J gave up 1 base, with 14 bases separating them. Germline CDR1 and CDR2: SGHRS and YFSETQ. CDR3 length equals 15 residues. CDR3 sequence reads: CASSPPGTLQETQYF. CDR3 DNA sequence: TGCGCCAGCAGCCCCCCCGGGACTCTCCAAGAGACCCAGTACTTC.

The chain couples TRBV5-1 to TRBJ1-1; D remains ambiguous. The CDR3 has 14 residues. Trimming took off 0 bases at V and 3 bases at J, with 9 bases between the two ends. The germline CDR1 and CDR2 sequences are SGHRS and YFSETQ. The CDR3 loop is CASSLEGSDTEAFF. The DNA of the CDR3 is TGCGCCAGCAGCTTGGAGGGCTCGGACACTGAAGCTTTCTTT.

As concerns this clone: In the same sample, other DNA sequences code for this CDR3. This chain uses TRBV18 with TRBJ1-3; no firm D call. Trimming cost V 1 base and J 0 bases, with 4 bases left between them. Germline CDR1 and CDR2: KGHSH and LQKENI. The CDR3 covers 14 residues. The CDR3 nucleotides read TGTGCCAGCTCACCACGGGACTCTGGAAACACCATATATTTT. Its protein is CASSPRDSGNTIYF.

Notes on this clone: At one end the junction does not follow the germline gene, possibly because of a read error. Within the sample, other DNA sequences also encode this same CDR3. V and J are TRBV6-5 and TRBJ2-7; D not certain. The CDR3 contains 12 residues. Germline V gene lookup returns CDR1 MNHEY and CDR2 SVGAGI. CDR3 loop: CASSDSKGEQYF. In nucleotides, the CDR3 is TGTGCCAGCAGTGACTCGAAAGGGGAGCAGTACTTC.

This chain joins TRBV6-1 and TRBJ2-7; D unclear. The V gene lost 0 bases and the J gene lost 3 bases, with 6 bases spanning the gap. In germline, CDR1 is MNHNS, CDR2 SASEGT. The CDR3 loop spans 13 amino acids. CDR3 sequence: CASSEAHSYEQYF. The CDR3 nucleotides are TGTGCCAGCAGTGAAGCACACAGCTACGAGCAGTACTTC.

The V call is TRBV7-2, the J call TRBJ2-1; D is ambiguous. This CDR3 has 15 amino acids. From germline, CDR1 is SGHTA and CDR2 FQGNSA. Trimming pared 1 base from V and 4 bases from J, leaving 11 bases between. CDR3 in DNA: TGTGCCAGCAGCTTAGGTTTCGCAGCGTACAATGAGCAGTTCTTC. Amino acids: CASSLGFAAYNEQFF.

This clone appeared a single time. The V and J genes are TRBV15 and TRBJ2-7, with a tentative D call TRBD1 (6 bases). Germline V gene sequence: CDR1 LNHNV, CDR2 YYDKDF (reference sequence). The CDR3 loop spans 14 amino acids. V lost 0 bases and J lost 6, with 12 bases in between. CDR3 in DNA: TGTGCCACCAGCAGAGACAGGGGAAGCTTCGAGCAGTACTTC. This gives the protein CATSRDRGSFEQYF.

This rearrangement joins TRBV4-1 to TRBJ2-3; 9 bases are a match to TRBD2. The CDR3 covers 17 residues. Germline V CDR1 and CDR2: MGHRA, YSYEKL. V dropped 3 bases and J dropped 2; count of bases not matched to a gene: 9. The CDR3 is CASSQGGLAGPTDTQYF. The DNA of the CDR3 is TGCGCCAGCAGCCAGGGAGGGCTAGCGGGACCCACAGATACGCAGTATTTT.

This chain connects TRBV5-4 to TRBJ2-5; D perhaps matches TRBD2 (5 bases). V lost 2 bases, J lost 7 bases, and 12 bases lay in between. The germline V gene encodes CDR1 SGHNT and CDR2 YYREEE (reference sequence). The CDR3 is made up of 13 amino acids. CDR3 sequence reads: CASSLTGRGTQYF. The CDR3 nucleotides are TGTGCCAGCAGCTTAACGGGTCGGGGGACCCAGTACTTC.

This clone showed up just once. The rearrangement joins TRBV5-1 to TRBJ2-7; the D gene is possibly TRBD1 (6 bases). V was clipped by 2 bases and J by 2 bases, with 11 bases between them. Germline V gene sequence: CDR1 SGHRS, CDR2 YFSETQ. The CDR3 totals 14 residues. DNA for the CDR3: TGCGCCAGCAGCTTACAACAGGGTACCTACGAGCAGTACTTC. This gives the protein CASSLQQGTYEQYF.

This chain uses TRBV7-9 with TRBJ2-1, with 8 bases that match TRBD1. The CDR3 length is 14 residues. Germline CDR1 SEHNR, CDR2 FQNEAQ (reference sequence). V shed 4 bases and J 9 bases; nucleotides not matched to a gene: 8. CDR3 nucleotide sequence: TGTGCCAGCAGCTCGCAGGGGGCGCTGGGTGAGCAGTTCTTC. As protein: CASSSQGALGEQFF.

DNA for the CDR3: TGTGCCAGCAGCCTCTCATACATGAGCTCTGGGGCCAACGTCCTGACTTTC. It codes for CASSLSYMSSGANVLTF. The V gene is TRBV7-9, the J gene TRBJ2-6; the D is unclear. Germline values: CDR1 SEHNR, CDR2 FQNEAQ (reference sequence). CDR3 length: 17 residues. V was cut by 5 bases and J by 0 bases, with 14 bases left in between.

CDR3 sequence (DNA): TGTGCCAGTAGCGACGGGTCCTACAGGTTGAACACTGAAGCTTTCTTT. This encodes CASSDGSYRLNTEAFF. The chain carries TRBV19 and TRBJ1-1, with D perhaps matching TRBD1 (5 bases). The CDR3 is 16 amino acids. Trimming shortened V by 6 bases and J by 0 bases, and 17 bases separated the two germline ends. Germline V gene lookup returns CDR1 LNHDA and CDR2 SQIVND (reference sequence).

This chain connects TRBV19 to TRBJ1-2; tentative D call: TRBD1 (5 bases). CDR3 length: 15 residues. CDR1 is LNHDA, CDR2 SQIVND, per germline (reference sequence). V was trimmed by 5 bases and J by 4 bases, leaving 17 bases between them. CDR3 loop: CASSPLGRGIYGYTF. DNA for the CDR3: TGTGCCAGTAGTCCTTTGGGTCGGGGGATCTATGGCTACACCTTC.

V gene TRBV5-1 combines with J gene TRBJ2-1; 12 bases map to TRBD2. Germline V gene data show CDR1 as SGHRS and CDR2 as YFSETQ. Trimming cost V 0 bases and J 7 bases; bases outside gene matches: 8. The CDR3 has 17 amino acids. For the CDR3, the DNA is TGCGCCAGCAGCTTGGCACTAGCGGGAGGTCCGGGGAATGAGCAGTTCTTC. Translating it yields CASSLALAGGPGNEQFF.

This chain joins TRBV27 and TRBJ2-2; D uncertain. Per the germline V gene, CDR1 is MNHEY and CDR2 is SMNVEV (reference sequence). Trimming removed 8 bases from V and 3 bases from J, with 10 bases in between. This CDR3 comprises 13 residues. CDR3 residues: CASGLTYTGELFF. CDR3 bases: TGTGCCAGCGGCCTAACTTACACCGGGGAGCTGTTTTTT.

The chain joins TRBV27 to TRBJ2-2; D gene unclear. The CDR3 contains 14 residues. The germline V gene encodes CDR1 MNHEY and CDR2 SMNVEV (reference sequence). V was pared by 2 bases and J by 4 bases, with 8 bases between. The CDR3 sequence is CASSLRTTTGELFF. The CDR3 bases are TGTGCCAGCAGTTTACGGACGACCACCGGGGAGCTGTTTTTT.